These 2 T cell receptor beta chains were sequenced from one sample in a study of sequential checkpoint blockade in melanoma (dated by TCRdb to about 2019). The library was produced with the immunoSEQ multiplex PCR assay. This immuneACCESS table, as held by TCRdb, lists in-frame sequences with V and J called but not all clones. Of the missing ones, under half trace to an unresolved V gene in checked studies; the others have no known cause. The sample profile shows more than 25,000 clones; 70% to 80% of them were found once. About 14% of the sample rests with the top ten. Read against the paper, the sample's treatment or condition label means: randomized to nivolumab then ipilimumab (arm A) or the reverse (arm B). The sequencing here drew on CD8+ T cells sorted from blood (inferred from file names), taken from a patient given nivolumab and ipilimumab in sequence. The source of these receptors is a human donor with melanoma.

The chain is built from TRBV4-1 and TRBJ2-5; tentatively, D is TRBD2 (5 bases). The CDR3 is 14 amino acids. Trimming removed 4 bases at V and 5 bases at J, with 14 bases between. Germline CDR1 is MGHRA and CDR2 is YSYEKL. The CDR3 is CASSLKRSGETQYF. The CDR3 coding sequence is TGCGCCAGCAGCCTGAAGAGATCGGGGGAGACCCAGTACTTC.

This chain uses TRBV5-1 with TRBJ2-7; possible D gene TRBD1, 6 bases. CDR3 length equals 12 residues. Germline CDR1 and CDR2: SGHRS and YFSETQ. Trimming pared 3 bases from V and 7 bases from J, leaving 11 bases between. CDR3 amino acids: CASSSGTREQYF. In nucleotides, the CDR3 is TGCGCCAGCAGCTCCGGGACACGAGAGCAGTACTTC.